This T cell receptor beta chain is drawn from a study of OX40 agonist ivuxolimab in advanced cancers. About the study as a whole: Ivuxolimab was an agonistic, fully human IgG2 monoclonal antibody directed against OX40 (CD134), a costimulatory receptor. Intravenous ivuxolimab was administered to patients every 2 weeks at six dose levels: 0.01, 0.1, 0.3, 1.5, 3 and 10 mg/kg. Among the roughly 50 dose-escalation patients, about 19 had hepatocellular carcinoma, approximately 15 melanoma, 9 renal cell carcinoma and 9 head and neck cancer. In the dose-escalation cohort, around 80% of patients were male, and the mean age was 60 years with a range of 23 to 79. Patients were allowed to have had prior anti-PD-1, anti-PD-L1 or anti-CTLA-4 therapy, and about 40% of the dose-escalation patients had been treated with checkpoint inhibitors. Partial responses were achieved by three dose-escalation patients, of whom one had hepatocellular carcinoma and two had cutaneous melanoma. Peripheral TCRbeta sequencing was intended to test whether TCR sequence diversity was altered and clonal T-cell expansion was caused by ivuxolimab. The paper reports the monotherapy dose-escalation portion (N ≈ 50 patients) of the phase I ivuxolimab trial.

Concerning this clone itself: Its antigen is unknown. No base-level quality is on record; no much larger clone is a single base apart.

Here is what the overall study found, with its caveats: The antigen specificity of the clonally expanded peripheral T cells was not determined. At doses of 0.1 to 3.0 mg/kg, clonal expansion of both CD4+ and CD8+ T cells in blood was seen between baseline and week 6. In partial responders in the 0.1-3.0 mg/kg groups, normalized peripheral clonal expansion was found to be among the lowest, especially among CD8+ T cells. On average, CD8+ T cells showed more expanded clones than CD4+ T cells after ivuxolimab. Low levels of normalized T-cell clonal expansion were also seen in some patients who did not respond.

Genomic DNA was isolated from the sorted cells so that the TCRbeta CDR3 region could be sequenced. TCRbeta CDR3 regions were sequenced using the immunoSEQ Assay. TCRdb stores this immuneACCESS table with in-frame sequences only. Part of the clones is absent; in the studies checked, under half of the shortfall reflects unresolved V genes, and no reason is known for the rest. This sample gives 60,000 to 80,000 clones in total; around 90% of them show up just once. The ten largest clones take up roughly 0.44% of the sample. Reading the germline V gene gives CDR1 SGHVS and CDR2 FNYEAQ. V is cut by 0 bases and J by 5 bases, and the space between the germline ends is 14 bases. CDR3 length: 15 amino acids, cysteine to phenylalanine. Only the CDR3 region is kept as DNA, spanning 45 bases read in frame from base 1. The trial excluded patients who had a history of autoimmune disease or were on systemic immunosuppression. Peripheral blood for TCR sequencing was collected from all dose cohorts at baseline, on cycle 4 day 1, and on cycle 7 day 1. Samples were obtained from an open-label, multicenter, first-in-human phase I dose-escalation trial of ivuxolimab. Adults with locally advanced or metastatic melanoma, renal cell, hepatocellular, or head and neck squamous cell carcinoma were enrolled in the trial. CD4+ and CD8+ T cells were sorted separately from peripheral blood before TCR sequencing.

The material sequenced was CD4+ or CD8+ T cells sorted from blood, taken in a trial of the OX40 agonist ivuxolimab. The rearranged segments are TRBV7-6 and TRBJ2-7; TRBD2 is a possible D gene, resting on 6 matching bases. This TCR derives from an adult with an advanced solid tumor such as melanoma, head and neck, liver or kidney cancer. The DNA sequence is as follows: TGTGCCAGCAGCTTAGCCGGGACTCCAAGGGACGAGCAGTACTTC. Its amino acids are CASSLAGTPRDEQYF. When the CDR3 is completed using the reference TRBV7-6 and TRBJ2-7 genes on either side, the full variable domain is GAGVSQSPRYKVTKRGQDVALRCDPISGHVSLYWYRQALGQGPEFLTYFNYEAQQDKSGLPNDRFSAERPEGSISTLTIQRTEQRDSAMYRCASSLAGTPRDEQYFGPGTRLTVT.